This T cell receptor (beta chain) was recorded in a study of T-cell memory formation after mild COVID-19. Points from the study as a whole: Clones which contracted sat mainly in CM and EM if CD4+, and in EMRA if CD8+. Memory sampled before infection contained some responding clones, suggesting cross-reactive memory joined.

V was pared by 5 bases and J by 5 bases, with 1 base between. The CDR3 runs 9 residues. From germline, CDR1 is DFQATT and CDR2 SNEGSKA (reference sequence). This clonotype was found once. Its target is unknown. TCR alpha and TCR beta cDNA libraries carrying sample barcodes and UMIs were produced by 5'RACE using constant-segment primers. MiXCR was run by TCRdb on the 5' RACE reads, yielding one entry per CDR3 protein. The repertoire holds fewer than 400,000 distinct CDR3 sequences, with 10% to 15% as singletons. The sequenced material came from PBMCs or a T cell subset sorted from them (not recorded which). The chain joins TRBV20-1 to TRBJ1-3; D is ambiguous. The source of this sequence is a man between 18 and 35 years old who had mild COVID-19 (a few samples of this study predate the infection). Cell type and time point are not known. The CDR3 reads CSARNTIYF. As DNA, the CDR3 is TGCAGTGCTCGAAACACCATATATTTT.